The 4 T cell receptor beta chains below were found in one sample sequenced in a study of cytomegalovirus exposure and HLA in healthy donors. The PCR used 60 Vbeta and 13 Jbeta primers. Clones were read by immunoSEQ multiplex PCR, and TCRdb kept only the in-frame ones, dropping some. The sample records under 170,000 clones, roughly 80% being singletons. Sequenced: PBMCs. The source is a human donor in good health.

The sample holds a few counts of this clone. The chain combines TRBV18 with TRBJ1-5; a possible D gene is TRBD1 (6 bases). Germline V gives CDR1 KGHSH, CDR2 LQKENI. The germline V and J ends were trimmed by 2 bases and 1 base, with 21 bases remaining between them. This CDR3 is built from 19 residues. The chain's CDR3 is CASSPGDELGAGSNQPQHF. The CDR3 nucleotides read TGTGCCAGCTCACCAGGCGATGAACTGGGGGCTGGGAGCAATCAGCCCCAGCATTTT.

This clone was recorded once. The chain uses TRBV28 and TRBJ1-6; D gene ambiguous. Germline CDR1 MDHEN, CDR2 SYDVKM. The CDR3 is 14 amino acids. The germline V and J ends were trimmed by 3 bases and 14 bases, with 17 bases remaining between them. The CDR3 loop reads CASSFEQTGVALHF. The CDR3 nucleotides are TGTGCCAGCAGTTTTGAACAGACGGGAGTGGCCCTCCACTTT. Full variable domain (missing parts from reference TRBV28 and TRBJ1-6): DVKVTQSSRYLVKRTGEKVFLECVQDMDHENMFWYRQDPGLGLRLIYFSYDVKMKEKGDIPEGYSVSREKKERFSLILESASTNQTSMYLCASSFEQTGVALHFGNGTRLTVT.

J is TRBJ1-4 and V is TRBV7-9; 12 nucleotides line up with TRBD1. V lost 4 bases to trimming and J lost 1 base; unmatched junction nucleotides: 4. The CDR3 spans 17 residues. From germline, CDR1 is SEHNR and CDR2 FQNEAQ (reference sequence). CDR3 DNA sequence: TGTGCCAGCAGCTCGGGACAGGGGGCTTTAACTAATGAAAAACTGTTTTTT. This gives the protein CASSSGQGALTNEKLFF. Full variable domain (rest looked up from reference TRBV7-9 and TRBJ1-4): DTGVSQNPRHKITKRGQNVTFRCDPISEHNRLYWYRQTLGQGPEFLTYFQNEAQLEKSRLLSDRFSAERPKGSFSTLEIQRTEQGDSAMYLCASSSGQGALTNEKLFFGSGTQLSVL.

In this sample, this clone turned up once. J is TRBJ2-1 and V is TRBV15; TRBD2 matches 8 bases. The CDR3 is 15 residues long. J lost 2 bases, V lost 4 bases, and 4 bases had no gene match. Germline V gene sequence: CDR1 LNHNV, CDR2 YYDKDF (reference sequence). The CDR3 DNA reads as TGTGCCACCAGCACAGGGACTAGTGCCTACAATGAGCAGTTCTTC. This gives the protein CATSTGTSAYNEQFF.